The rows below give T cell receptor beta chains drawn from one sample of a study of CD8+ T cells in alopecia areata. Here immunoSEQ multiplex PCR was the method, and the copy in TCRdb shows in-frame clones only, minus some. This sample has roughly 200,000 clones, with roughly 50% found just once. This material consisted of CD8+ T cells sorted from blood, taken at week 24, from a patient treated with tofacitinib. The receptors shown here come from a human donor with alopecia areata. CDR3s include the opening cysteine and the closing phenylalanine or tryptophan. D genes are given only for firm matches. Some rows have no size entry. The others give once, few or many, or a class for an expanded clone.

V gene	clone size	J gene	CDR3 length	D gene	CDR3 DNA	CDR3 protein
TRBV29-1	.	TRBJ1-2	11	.	TGCAGCGTTGAACAGAACTATGGCTACACCTTC	CSVEQNYGYTF
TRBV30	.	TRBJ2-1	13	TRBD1	TGTGCCTGGAGCCAGGGGGCGGGCAATGAGCAGTTCTTC	CAWSQGAGNEQFF
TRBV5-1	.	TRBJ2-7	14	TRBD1	TGCGCCAGCAGCGGAGGGGACAGGGAGGACGAGCAGTACTTC	CASSGGDREDEQYF
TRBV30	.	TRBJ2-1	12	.	TGTGCCTGGGATGCGATCTCGGATGAGCAGTTCTTC	CAWDAISDEQFF
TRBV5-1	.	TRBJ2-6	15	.	TGCGCCAGCAGCTTGGTTCAAGGGGAGGCCAACGTCCTGACTTTC	CASSLVQGEANVLTF
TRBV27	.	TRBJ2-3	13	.	TGTGCCAGCAGTTTATCGGATACAGATACGCAGTATTTT	CASSLSDTDTQYF
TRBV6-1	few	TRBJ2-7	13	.	TGTGCCAGCAGTGAGTGGGCAAGTTACGAGCAGTACTTC	CASSEWASYEQYF
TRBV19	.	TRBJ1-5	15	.	TGTGCCAGTAGTATTGACATGTCTAGCAATCAGCCCCAGCATTTT	CASSIDMSSNQPQHF
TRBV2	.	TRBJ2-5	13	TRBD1	TGTGCCAGCAGTGATTACAGGGGAGAGACCCAGTACTTC	CASSDYRGETQYF
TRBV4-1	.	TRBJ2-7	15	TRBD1	TGCGCCAGCAGCCAAGGCCCACAGGGGCCCTACGAGCAGTACTTC	CASSQGPQGPYEQYF
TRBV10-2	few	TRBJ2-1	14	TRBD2	TGCGCCAGCAGGTTAGCGGGGGTCAAGGATGAGCAGTTCTTC	CASRLAGVKDEQFF
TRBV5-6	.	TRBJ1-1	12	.	TGTGCCAGCAGCTTGGTCGGGACTGAAGCTTTCTTT	CASSLVGTEAFF
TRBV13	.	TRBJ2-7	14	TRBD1	TGTGCCAGCAGCCCTAGGACAGGGCACCACGAGCAGTACTTC	CASSPRTGHHEQYF
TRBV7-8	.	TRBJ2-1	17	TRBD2	TGTGCCAGCAGCTTAGGTCCAGCGGGGGGGTTTGTGGATGAGCAGTTCTTC	CASSLGPAGGFVDEQFF
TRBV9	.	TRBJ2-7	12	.	TGTGCCAGCAGCACAGGCGGGGCAGGGCTCCAATTC	CASSTGGAGLQF
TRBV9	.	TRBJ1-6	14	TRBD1	TGTGCCAGCAGCGTAGAGACAGGGGATTCACCCCTCCACTTT	CASSVETGDSPLHF
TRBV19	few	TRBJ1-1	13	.	TGTGCCAGTAGTATAGACGGGGAGACTGAAGCTTTCTTT	CASSIDGETEAFF
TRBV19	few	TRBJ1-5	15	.	TGTGCCAGTAGTATCAACCTCGCACGGGAGCAGCCCCAGCATTTT	CASSINLAREQPQHF
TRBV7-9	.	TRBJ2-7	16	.	TGTGCCAGCAGGTACCGACAGCGTCCTATGTCACGAGCCCAGTACTTC	CASRYRQRPMSRAQYF
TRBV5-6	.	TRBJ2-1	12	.	TGTGCCAGCAGCTTGGGGGCCGGTGAGCAGTTCTTC	CASSLGAGEQFF
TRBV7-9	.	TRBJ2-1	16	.	TGTGCCAGCAGCTACGCTGGGAAGAAAAGGGACGGTGAGCAGTTCTTC	CASSYAGKKRDGEQFF
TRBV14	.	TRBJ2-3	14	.	TGTGCCAGCAGTCGCTCCAGGGGAGGAGATACGCAGTATTTT	CASSRSRGGDTQYF
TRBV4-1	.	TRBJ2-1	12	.	TGCGCCAGCAGCCAAGATCCCAATGAGCAGTTCTTC	CASSQDPNEQFF
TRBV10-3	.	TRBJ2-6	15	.	TGTGCCATCGCATCGCCCGCTTCTGGGGCCAACGTCCTGACTTTC	CAIASPASGANVLTF
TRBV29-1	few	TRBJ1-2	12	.	TGCAGCGTCACCGGGAGAGGGATAGGCTACACCTTC	CSVTGRGIGYTF
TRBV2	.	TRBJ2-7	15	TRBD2	TGTGCCAGCAGCATGACTAGCGGATCTTCCTACGAGCAGTACTTC	CASSMTSGSSYEQYF
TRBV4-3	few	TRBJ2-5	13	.	TGCGCCAGCAGCCAAGAGATAGCCGAGACCCAGTACTTC	CASSQEIAETQYF
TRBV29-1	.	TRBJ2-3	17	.	TGCAGCGTTGTCTTTGGTGGGGGGGCGTTGGGGACAGATACGCAGTATTTT	CSVVFGGGALGTDTQYF
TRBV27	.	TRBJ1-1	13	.	TGTGCCAGCAGTTTATCAGTCCGCACTGAAGCTTTCTTT	CASSLSVRTEAFF
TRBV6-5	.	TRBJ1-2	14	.	TGTGCCAGCAGTTCATCGGGGATTAACTATGGCTACACCTTC	CASSSSGINYGYTF
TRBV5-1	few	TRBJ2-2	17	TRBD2	TGCGCCAGCAGACCCGGACTAGCGGGATCGAACACCGGGGAGCTGTTTTTT	CASRPGLAGSNTGELFF
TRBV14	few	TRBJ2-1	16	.	TGTGCCAGCAGCCAAGGGAGGTCTCCACCACTCAATGAGCAGTTCTTC	CASSQGRSPPLNEQFF
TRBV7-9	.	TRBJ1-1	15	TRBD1	TGTGCCAGCAGCTCCCGCAGGGGGATGGACACTGAAGCTTTCTTT	CASSSRRGMDTEAFF
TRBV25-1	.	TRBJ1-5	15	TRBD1	TGTGCCAGCAGCCCCGGACAGGGAATCGGTCAGCCCCAGCATTTT	CASSPGQGIGQPQHF
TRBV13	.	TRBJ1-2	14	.	TGTGCCAGCAGTTCGCGACAGTATCCCCATGGCTACACCTTC	CASSSRQYPHGYTF
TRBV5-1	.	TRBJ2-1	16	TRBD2	TGCGCCAGCAAGGGTAGCGGGGTAAGCTCGGGCAATGAGCAGTTCTTC	CASKGSGVSSGNEQFF
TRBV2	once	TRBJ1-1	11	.	TGTGCCAGCAGTTCGAACACTGAAGCTTTCTTT	CASSSNTEAFF
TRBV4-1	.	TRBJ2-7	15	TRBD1	TGCGCCAGCAGCCAAGGTGCCAGGGGGCTTTACGAGCAGTACTTC	CASSQGARGLYEQYF
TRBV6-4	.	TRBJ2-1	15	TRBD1	TGTGCCAGCAGTGACTCGACAGGGGGCTACAATGAGCAGTTCTTC	CASSDSTGGYNEQFF
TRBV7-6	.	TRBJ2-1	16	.	TGTGCCAGCAGCTTAGAATTTGGCCAGGTGGACAATGAGCAGTTCTTC	CASSLEFGQVDNEQFF
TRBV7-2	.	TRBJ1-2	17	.	TGTGCCAGCAGCTCCCACCCTGGCACTGGAAGCCCTTATGGCTACACCTTC	CASSSHPGTGSPYGYTF
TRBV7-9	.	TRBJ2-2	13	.	TGTGCCAGCAGTCTGACCGGGGGACGGGAGCTGTTTTTT	CASSLTGGRELFF